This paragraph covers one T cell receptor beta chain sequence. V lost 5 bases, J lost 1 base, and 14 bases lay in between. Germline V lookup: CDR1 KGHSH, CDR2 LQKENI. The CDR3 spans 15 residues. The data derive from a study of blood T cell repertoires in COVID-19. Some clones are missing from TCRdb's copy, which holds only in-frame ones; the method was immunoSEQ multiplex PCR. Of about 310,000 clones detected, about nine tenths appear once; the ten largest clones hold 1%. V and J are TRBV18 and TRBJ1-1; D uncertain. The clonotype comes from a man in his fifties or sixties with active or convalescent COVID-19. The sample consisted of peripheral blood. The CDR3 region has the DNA TGTGCCAGCTCAGTTGTGGCGGGTTCGAACACTGAAGCTTTCTTT. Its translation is CASSVVAGSNTEAFF.